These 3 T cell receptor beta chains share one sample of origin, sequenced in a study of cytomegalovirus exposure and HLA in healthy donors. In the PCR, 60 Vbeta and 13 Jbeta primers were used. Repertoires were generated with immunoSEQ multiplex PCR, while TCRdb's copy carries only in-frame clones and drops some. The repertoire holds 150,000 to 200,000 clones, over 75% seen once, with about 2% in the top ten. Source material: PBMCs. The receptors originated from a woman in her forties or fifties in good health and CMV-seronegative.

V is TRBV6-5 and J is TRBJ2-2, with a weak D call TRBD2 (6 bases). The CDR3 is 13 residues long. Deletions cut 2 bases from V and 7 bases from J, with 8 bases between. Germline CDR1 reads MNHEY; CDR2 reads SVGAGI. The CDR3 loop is CASSYGGIGELFF. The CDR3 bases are TGTGCCAGCAGTTACGGGGGGATCGGGGAGCTGTTTTTT.

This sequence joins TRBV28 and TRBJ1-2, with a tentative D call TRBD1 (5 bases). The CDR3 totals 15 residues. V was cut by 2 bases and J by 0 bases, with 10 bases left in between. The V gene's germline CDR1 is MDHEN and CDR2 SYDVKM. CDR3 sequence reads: CASSLGRGANYGYTF. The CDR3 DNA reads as TGTGCCAGCAGTTTAGGTCGGGGGGCTAACTATGGCTACACCTTC.

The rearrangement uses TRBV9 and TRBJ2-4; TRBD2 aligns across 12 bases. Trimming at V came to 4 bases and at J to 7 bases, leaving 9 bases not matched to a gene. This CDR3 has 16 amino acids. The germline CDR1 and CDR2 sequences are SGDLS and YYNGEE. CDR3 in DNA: TGTGCCAGCAGCCCCCGGACTAGCGGGACAACGAACATTCAGTACTTC. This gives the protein CASSPRTSGTTNIQYF. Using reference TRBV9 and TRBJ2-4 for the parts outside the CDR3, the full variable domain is DSGVTQTPKHLITATGQRVTLRCSPRSGDLSVYWYQQSLDQGLQFLIQYYNGEERAKGNILERFSAQQFPDLHSELNLSSLELGDSALYFCASSPRTSGTTNIQYFGAGTRLSVL.